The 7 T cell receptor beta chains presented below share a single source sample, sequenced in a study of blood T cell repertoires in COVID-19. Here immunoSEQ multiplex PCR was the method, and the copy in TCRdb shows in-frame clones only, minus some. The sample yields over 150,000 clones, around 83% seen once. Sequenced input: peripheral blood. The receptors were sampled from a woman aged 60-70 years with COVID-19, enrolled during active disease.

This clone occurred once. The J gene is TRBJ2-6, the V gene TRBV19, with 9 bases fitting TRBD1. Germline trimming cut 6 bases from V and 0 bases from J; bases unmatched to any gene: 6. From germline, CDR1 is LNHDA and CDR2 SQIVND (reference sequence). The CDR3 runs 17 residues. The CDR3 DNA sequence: TGTGCCAGTAGCTCCGGGACAGGGTCCTCTGGGGCCAACGTCCTGACTTTC. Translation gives CASSSGTGSSGANVLTF.

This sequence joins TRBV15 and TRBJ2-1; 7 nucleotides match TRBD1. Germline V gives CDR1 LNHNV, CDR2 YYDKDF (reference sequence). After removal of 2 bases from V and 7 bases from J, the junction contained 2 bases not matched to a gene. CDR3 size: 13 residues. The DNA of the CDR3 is TGTGCCACCAGCAGATCGACAGGGAATGAGCAGTTCTTC. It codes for CATSRSTGNEQFF.

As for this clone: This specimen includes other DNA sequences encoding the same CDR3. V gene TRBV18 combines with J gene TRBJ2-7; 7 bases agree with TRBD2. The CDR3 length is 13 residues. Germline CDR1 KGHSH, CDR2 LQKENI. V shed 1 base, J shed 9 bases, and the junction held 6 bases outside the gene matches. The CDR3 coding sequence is TGTGCCAGCTCACCACGGGGGGGTGCGCTGCAGTACTTC. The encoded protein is CASSPRGGALQYF. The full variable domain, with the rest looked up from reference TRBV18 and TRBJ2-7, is NAGVMQNPRHLVRRRGQEARLRCSPMKGHSHVYWYRQLPEEGLKFMVYLQKENIIDESGMPKERFSAEFPKEGPSILRIQQVVRGDSAAYFCASSPRGGALQYFGPGTRLTVT.

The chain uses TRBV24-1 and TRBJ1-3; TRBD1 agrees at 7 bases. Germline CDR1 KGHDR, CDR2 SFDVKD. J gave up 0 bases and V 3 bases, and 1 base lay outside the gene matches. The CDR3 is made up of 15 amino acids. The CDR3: CATSDTGVSGNTIYF. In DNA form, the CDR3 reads TGTGCCACCAGTGATACAGGGGTCTCTGGAAACACCATATATTTT.

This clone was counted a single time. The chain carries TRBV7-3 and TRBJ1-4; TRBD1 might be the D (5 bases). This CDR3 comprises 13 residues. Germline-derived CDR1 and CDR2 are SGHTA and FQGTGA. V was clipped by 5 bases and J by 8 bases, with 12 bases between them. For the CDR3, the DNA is TGTGCCAGCAGCCCCCAGGGAGGGGAAAAACTGTTTTTT. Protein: CASSPQGGEKLFF.

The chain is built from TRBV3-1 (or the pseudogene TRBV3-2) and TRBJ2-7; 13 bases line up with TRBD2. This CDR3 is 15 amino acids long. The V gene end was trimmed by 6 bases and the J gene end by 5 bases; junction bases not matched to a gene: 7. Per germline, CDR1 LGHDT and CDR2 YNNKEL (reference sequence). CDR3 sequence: CASSPTSGRLHEQYF. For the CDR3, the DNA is TGTGCCAGCAGTCCGACTAGCGGGAGGTTACACGAGCAGTACTTC.

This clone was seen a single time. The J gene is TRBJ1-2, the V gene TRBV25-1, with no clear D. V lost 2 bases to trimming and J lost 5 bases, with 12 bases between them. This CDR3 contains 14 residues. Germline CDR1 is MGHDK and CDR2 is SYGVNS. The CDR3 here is CASSEGWSGYGYTF. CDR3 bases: TGTGCCAGCAGTGAAGGTTGGAGTGGGTATGGCTACACCTTC.